This T cell receptor beta chain emerged from a study of cytotoxic CD8 clonotypes in ibrutinib-treated CLL. Study-level findings and limits: Public clonotypes showed up rarely, and on treatment they shrank or held steady. Starting clonality was above that of age-matched healthy donors and tracked circulating CD8+ T-cell counts.

The germline V gene encodes CDR1 SGHRS and CDR2 YFSETQ. The V gene lost 4 bases and the J gene lost 1 base, with 3 bases spanning the gap. The CDR3 has 13 amino acids. As for this clone: Its antigen remains unidentified. This same CDR3 is encoded by further DNA sequences in the sample.

Here immunoSEQ multiplex PCR was the method, and the copy in TCRdb shows in-frame clones only, minus some. The sample lists over 70,000 clones, roughly three quarters occurring once. The material sequenced was PBMCs, taken after 12 months of ibrutinib treatment. This receptor was identified in a human donor with chronic lymphocytic leukemia. This chain links TRBV5-1 with TRBJ2-6; no reliable D call. The CDR3 coding sequence is TGCGCCAGCAGCCCATCTGGGGCCAACGTCCTGACTTTC. The encoded protein is CASSPSGANVLTF. Complete variable domain (other parts from reference TRBV5-1 and TRBJ2-6): KAGVTQTPRYLIKTRGQQVTLSCSPISGHRSVSWYQQTPGQGLQFLFEYFSETQRNKGNFPGRFSGRQFSNSRSEMNVSTLELGDSALYLCASSPSGANVLTFGAGSRLTVL.